The present T cell receptor (beta chain) was sequenced within a study of a mutant IDH1 vaccine in newly diagnosed glioma. Sequencing used immunoSEQ multiplex PCR; TCRdb keeps in-frame clones, though not all of them. The data show about 54,000 clones, approximately 80% seen once. Regarding time point: baseline, week 1 (first vaccination visit). Regarding treatment: pre-vaccination baseline after standard-of-care therapy. From germline, CDR1 is MGHDK and CDR2 SYGVNS. This CDR3 is 12 amino acids long. Trimming removed 4 bases at V and 2 bases at J, with 6 bases between. The V gene is TRBV25-1, the J gene TRBJ2-7; D remains unclear. The receptor comes from a young man with glioma. The source was PBMCs, collected from a glioma patient treated with radiotherapy, temozolomide or both. The CDR3 here is CASSGSPYEQYF. For the CDR3, the DNA is TGTGCCAGCAGTGGATCCCCCTACGAGCAGTACTTC.